The 26 T cell receptor beta chains listed next were all sequenced from one sample in a study of T-cell memory formation after mild COVID-19. Each CDR3 protein gets one entry after TCRdb re-called the 5' RACE reads with MiXCR. The table has 550,000 to 600,000 distinct CDR3 sequences, approximately 15% seen once. Sequencing was performed on PBMCs or a T cell subset sorted from them (not recorded which). All receptors come from an adult woman who had mild COVID-19 (a few samples of this study predate the infection). Cell type and time point are not known.

This clonotype came up a few times. This chain joins TRBV20-1 and TRBJ1-6; D is uncertain. Per the germline V gene, CDR1 is DFQATT and CDR2 is SNEGSKA (reference sequence). The CDR3 sequence is 18 residues long. The V end lost 0 bases, the J end lost 0 bases, and 15 bases lay between the germline ends. DNA for the CDR3: TGCAGTGCTAGAGATACGACGAAAACCAGCTCCTATAATTCACCCCTCCACTTT. It codes for CSARDTTKTSSYNSPLHF.

The gene calls are TRBV7-2 and TRBJ2-1; TRBD1 aligns across 9 bases. The length of the CDR3 is 16 residues. After removal of 4 bases from V and 9 bases from J, the junction contained 13 bases not matched to a gene. Germline CDR1 is SGHTA and CDR2 is FQGNSA. CDR3 region: CASSSGQGRLLGEQFF. For the CDR3, the DNA is TGTGCCAGCAGCTCCGGACAGGGGAGGTTGTTGGGTGAGCAGTTCTTC.

This clonotype has just a few counts. This chain links TRBV19 with TRBJ1-2, with unresolved D. CDR3 length: 15 amino acids. Trimming took off 3 bases at V and 0 bases at J, with 11 bases between the two ends. In germline, CDR1 is LNHDA, CDR2 SQIVND (reference sequence). In DNA form, the CDR3 reads TGTGCCAGTAGTATGAAATTGCGAACTAACTATGGCTACACCTTC. It encodes CASSMKLRTNYGYTF.

The gene calls are TRBV9 and TRBJ2-1; a weak D match, TRBD1 (6 bases). The CDR3 consists of 14 residues. The germline V gene has CDR1 SGDLS and CDR2 YYNGEE. Trimming left V 0 bases short and J 8 bases short, with 12 bases between. The CDR3 is CASSVDWTVDEQFF. In nucleotides, the CDR3 is TGTGCCAGCAGCGTAGATTGGACAGTCGATGAGCAGTTCTTC.

This clonotype has ten or more counts. The chain employs TRBV18 and TRBJ2-4; TRBD2 agrees at 10 bases. V lost 6 bases and J lost 6; bases outside the gene matches: 14. Germline V gene lookup returns CDR1 KGHSH and CDR2 LQKENI. There are 17 residues in the CDR3. The CDR3 nucleotides read TGTGCCAGCTCGGCTCTAGCGGGGGAAGGTTTCGCAAACATTCAGTACTTC. Protein: CASSALAGEGFANIQYF.

This clonotype appeared a few times. This chain joins TRBV5-6 and TRBJ1-6; TRBD1 agrees at 9 bases. CDR1 and CDR2 (germline): SGHDT, YYEEEE. The V gene end was trimmed by 2 bases and the J gene end by 5 bases; junction bases not matched to a gene: 2. The CDR3 extends over 15 amino acids. In DNA, the CDR3 is TGTGCCAGCAGCTTAAGGACAGGGGATAATTCACCCCTCCACTTT. Its translation: CASSLRTGDNSPLHF.

This clonotype was detected many times. This chain links TRBV12-3 or TRBV12-4 with TRBJ2-1; TRBD1 matches 10 bases. The V and J ends lost 5 bases and 4 bases, in that order; junction bases with no gene match: 23. The CDR3 totals 21 residues. CDR3 loop: CASSPILGQGSNPSKYNEQFF. The CDR3 region has the DNA TGTGCCAGCAGTCCTATCTTGGGACAGGGGTCTAACCCGAGCAAGTACAATGAGCAGTTCTTC.

V is TRBV3-1 and J is TRBJ2-1; 8 bases match TRBD2. The CDR3 sequence is 17 residues long. The J segment lost 8 bases and the V segment lost 0 bases, leaving 12 bases of the junction unmatched. The germline CDR1 and CDR2 sequences are LGHDT and YNNKEL (reference sequence). The DNA of the CDR3 is TGTGCCAGCAGCCAAGAGATCACGGGAGGGGATTGGGATGAGCAGTTCTTC. It codes for CASSQEITGGDWDEQFF.

The J gene is TRBJ2-1, the V gene TRBV9; TRBD1 or TRBD2 may be the D gene (5 bases each). V was clipped by 0 bases and J by 7 bases, with 11 bases between them. The CDR3 length is 14 residues. Germline V lookup: CDR1 SGDLS, CDR2 YYNGEE. CDR3: CASSVGGGWNEQFF. CDR3 DNA: TGTGCCAGCAGCGTAGGGGGCGGGTGGAATGAGCAGTTCTTC.

V and J are TRBV5-1 and TRBJ2-2, with D maybe TRBD2 (6 bases). Germline CDR1 and CDR2: SGHRS and YFSETQ. This CDR3 region has 15 residues. V shed 7 bases and J shed 0 bases, with 13 bases lying between them. CDR3 bases: TGCGCCAGCGGCGCCGGAGGGACGAACACCGGGGAGCTGTTTTTT. Residues: CASGAGGTNTGELFF. The whole variable domain, remainder taken from reference TRBV5-1 and TRBJ2-2, is KAGVTQTPRYLIKTRGQQVTLSCSPISGHRSVSWYQQTPGQGLQFLFEYFSETQRNKGNFPGRFSGRQFSNSRSEMNVSTLELGDSALYLCASGAGGTNTGELFFGEGSRLTVL.

The chain recombines TRBV12-3 or TRBV12-4 with TRBJ1-2, with D tentatively TRBD1 (6 bases). V dropped 6 bases and J dropped 4 bases, with 15 bases sitting between them. This CDR3 comprises 14 residues. This CDR3 is CASSTIQGAYGYTF. The CDR3 nucleotides are TGTGCCAGCAGCACAATACAGGGAGCCTATGGCTACACCTTC.

This chain joins TRBV6-5 and TRBJ2-7; the D is unclear. Germline V lookup: CDR1 MNHEY, CDR2 SVGAGI. CDR3 length: 13 amino acids. Trimming took 2 bases from V and 3 from J, leaving 8 bases between them. The CDR3 bases are TGTGCCAGCAGTTACATGGGTAGCTACGAGCAGTACTTC. Translated, it gives CASSYMGSYEQYF.

The chain employs TRBV29-1 and TRBJ2-3; 8 bases are shared with TRBD2. The J segment lost 0 bases and the V segment lost 7 bases, leaving 9 bases of the junction unmatched. CDR1 is SQVTM and CDR2 is ANQGSEA in the germline V gene. The length of the CDR3 is 15 residues. As DNA, the CDR3 is TGCAGCGCCGAATCCCCTAGCGGGAGCACAGATACGCAGTATTTT. Amino acid sequence: CSAESPSGSTDTQYF.

V usage is TRBV19 and J usage is TRBJ1-2; perhaps TRBD1 as D (5 bases). The CDR3 extends over 15 amino acids. Trimming left V 3 bases short and J 4 bases short, with 15 bases between. Germline CDR1 LNHDA, CDR2 SQIVND (reference sequence). CDR3 loop: CASSIDPLGGYGYTF. In nucleotides, the CDR3 is TGTGCCAGTAGTATCGACCCCCTTGGGGGCTATGGCTACACCTTC.

The rearrangement uses TRBV7-9 and TRBJ2-7; 9 bases fit TRBD1. The CDR3 is 16 amino acids. V gave up 2 bases and J gave up 3 bases; unmatched junction bases: 8. The germline CDR1 and CDR2 sequences are SEHNR and FQNEAQ (reference sequence). The chain's CDR3 is CASSLSTGQGIYEQYF. The CDR3 DNA sequence: TGTGCCAGCAGCTTATCCACGGGACAGGGCATCTACGAGCAGTACTTC.

The chain has TRBV9 and TRBJ2-3; D not certain. Looked up from germline, CDR1 is SGDLS and CDR2 is YYNGEE. V lost 2 bases and J 4 bases, leaving 8 bases between the germline ends. The CDR3 consists of 13 residues. Here the CDR3 DNA reads TGTGCCAGCAGCGTCGCTTTGGCAGATACGCAGTATTTT. Its translation: CASSVALADTQYF.

The chain couples TRBV20-1 to TRBJ1-5; 10 nucleotides line up with TRBD1. Germline CDR1 reads DFQATT; CDR2 reads SNEGSKA (reference sequence). CDR3 size: 17 residues. With V trimmed by 7 bases and J by 0 bases, 12 bases remained unmatched. The CDR3 nucleotides are TGCAGTGGACCGGGACAGGGGCCGAGATATAGCAATCAGCCCCAGCATTTT. Translating gives CSGPGQGPRYSNQPQHF.

V gene TRBV12-3 or TRBV12-4 combines with J gene TRBJ1-1; D is possibly TRBD1 (5 bases). V was cut by 2 bases and J by 8 bases, with 15 bases left in between. The CDR3 totals 14 residues. This chain's CDR3 is CASSLFGTPEEAFF. CDR3 sequence (DNA): TGTGCCAGCAGTTTATTTGGGACCCCCGAAGAAGCTTTCTTT.

There are many counts of this clonotype. V is TRBV9 and J is TRBJ2-7; 10 positions agree with TRBD1. Per germline, CDR1 SGDLS and CDR2 YYNGEE. Trimming took 0 bases from V and 6 from J; bases not matched to a gene: 6. The CDR3 runs 15 residues. The CDR3 protein is CASSVVAGTGVEQYF. CDR3 DNA sequence: TGTGCCAGCAGCGTAGTCGCCGGGACAGGGGTCGAGCAGTACTTC.

This clonotype was recorded a few times. This chain links TRBV24-1 with TRBJ1-1; 7 nucleotides align to TRBD1. The CDR3 has 14 residues. CDR1 is KGHDR, CDR2 SFDVKD, per germline. Trimming cost V 6 bases and J 4 bases; bases outside gene matches: 7. The CDR3 sequence: CATSQGGSATEAFF. The CDR3 DNA follows: TGTGCCACCAGTCAGGGGGGTTCGGCCACTGAAGCTTTCTTT.

This clonotype has more than one count but fewer than ten. The chain links TRBV5-6 to TRBJ1-1; maybe TRBD1 (5 bases). Germline-derived CDR1 and CDR2 are SGHDT and YYEEEE. V lost 2 bases and J lost 8, with 13 bases in between. This CDR3 contains 13 residues. The CDR3 protein is CASSFKDSGEAFF. The CDR3, as DNA: TGTGCCAGCAGCTTTAAAGACTCAGGGGAAGCTTTCTTT.

The V gene is TRBV27, the J gene TRBJ2-3; D may match TRBD1 or TRBD2 (6 bases each). V lost 7 bases to trimming and J lost 6 bases, with 23 bases between them. Germline V gives CDR1 MNHEY, CDR2 SMNVEV (reference sequence). The CDR3 extends over 16 amino acids. The CDR3 protein is CASTDWGDIKRDTQYF. The CDR3 DNA reads TGTGCCAGCACCGATTGGGGGGACATAAAGAGGGATACGCAGTATTTT.

In its sample, this clonotype was seen a few times. The V and J genes are TRBV12-3 or TRBV12-4 and TRBJ1-5, with D hard to call. The germline V and J ends were trimmed by 6 bases and 5 bases, with 11 bases remaining between them. The CDR3 loop spans 13 amino acids. CDR3 coding DNA: TGTGCCAGCAGCCCGAGGCGCGATCAGCCCCAGCATTTT. Translating it yields CASSPRRDQPQHF.

V gene TRBV6-1 combines with J gene TRBJ2-7; D is tentatively TRBD1 or TRBD2 (5 bases each). The CDR3 contains 14 residues. V lost 2 bases to trimming and J lost 2 bases, with 10 bases between them. Germline V lookup: CDR1 MNHNS, CDR2 SASEGT. CDR3 in DNA: TGTGCCAGCAGTGAACGGGGCATGGCCTACGAGCAGTACTTC. Protein sequence: CASSERGMAYEQYF.

The chain uses TRBV25-1 and TRBJ2-5; 7 bases fit TRBD2. This CDR3 is built from 12 residues. The V gene's germline CDR1 is MGHDK and CDR2 SYGVNS. The trim removed 7 bases at V and 2 bases at J, leaving 1 base unmatched. The CDR3 DNA reads as TGTGCCAGCACCGGGGGGCAAGAGACCCAGTACTTC. Amino acid sequence: CASTGGQETQYF.

This clonotype was seen a handful of times. V gene TRBV7-9 combines with J gene TRBJ2-1; maybe TRBD1 (6 bases). The CDR3 is 15 residues long. The germline V gene encodes CDR1 SEHNR and CDR2 FQNEAQ (reference sequence). The germline V and J ends were trimmed by 1 base and 2 bases, with 9 bases remaining between them. The CDR3 DNA reads TGTGCCAGCAGCTTAGTAGGGGGTACCTACAATGAGCAGTTCTTC. Translating gives CASSLVGGTYNEQFF.